These 15 T cell receptor beta chains originate from one sample sequenced in a study of cytomegalovirus exposure and HLA in healthy donors. Amplification used 60 Vbeta primers and 13 Jbeta primers. The repertoire was sequenced with immunoSEQ multiplex PCR; TCRdb's copy has only in-frame clones and lacks some. The profile shows around 140,000 clones, about four fifths of them singletons. Sequencing was performed on PBMCs. All receptors derive from a woman between 18 and 29 years old in good health and CMV-seropositive.

V is TRBV2 and J is TRBJ1-3; 7 nucleotides match TRBD1. Germline V gives CDR1 SNHLY, CDR2 FYNNEI. The CDR3 covers 15 residues. V lost 6 bases and J lost 0; bases outside the gene matches: 5. The CDR3 protein is CASSIDRASGNTIYF. CDR3 coding DNA: TGTGCCAGCAGCATTGACAGGGCCTCTGGAAACACCATATATTTT. The full variable domain, in which reference TRBV2 and TRBJ1-3 provide the parts outside the CDR3, is EPEVTQTPSHQVTQMGQEVILRCVPISNHLYFYWYRQILGQKVEFLVSFYNNEISEKSEIFDDQFSVERPDGSNFTLKIRSTKLEDSAMYFCASSIDRASGNTIYFGEGSWLTVV.

The V gene is TRBV7-9, the J gene TRBJ2-7, with D hard to call. Between the trimmed V and J ends, which lost 5 bases and 4 bases, there was a span of 9 bases. Germline lookup yields CDR1 SEHNR and CDR2 FQNEAQ (reference sequence). CDR3 length: 12 residues. CDR3 region: CASSPDIYEQYF. The CDR3 DNA is TGTGCCAGCAGCCCCGACATATACGAGCAGTACTTC.

The rearrangement joins TRBV10-1 to TRBJ1-5, with TRBD1 as a possible D gene (6 bases). Germline V gene lookup returns CDR1 WNHNN and CDR2 SYGVQD (reference sequence). CDR3 length: 13 amino acids. Trimming shortened V by 3 bases and J by 4 bases, and 7 bases separated the two germline ends. The CDR3 loop is CASSETGNQPQHF. The CDR3 DNA sequence: TGCGCCAGCAGTGAAACAGGGAATCAGCCCCAGCATTTT.

The J gene is TRBJ2-2, the V gene TRBV6-6; TRBD1 matches 11 bases. CDR3 length: 16 amino acids. Germline values: CDR1 MNHNY, CDR2 SVGAGI (reference sequence). V was clipped by 2 bases and J by 4 bases; unmatched bases: 3. DNA of the CDR3: TGTGCCAGCAGTTACAGGACAGGGGGCCTCACCGGGGAGCTGTTTTTT. It encodes CASSYRTGGLTGELFF.

The chain combines TRBV18 with TRBJ1-2; maybe TRBD1 (5 bases). The CDR3 runs to 13 residues. The germline CDR1 and CDR2 sequences are KGHSH and LQKENI. Trimming shortened V by 4 bases and J by 7 bases, and 13 bases separated the two germline ends. CDR3 in amino acids: CASSRKQDSGYTF. Here the CDR3 DNA reads TGTGCCAGCTCACGGAAACAGGATTCTGGCTACACCTTC. Using reference TRBV18 and TRBJ1-2 for the parts outside the CDR3, the full variable domain is NAGVMQNPRHLVRRRGQEARLRCSPMKGHSHVYWYRQLPEEGLKFMVYLQKENIIDESGMPKERFSAEFPKEGPSILRIQQVVRGDSAAYFCASSRKQDSGYTFGSGTRLTVV.

V gene TRBV5-4 combines with J gene TRBJ2-5, with 11 bases aligning to TRBD1. The CDR3 consists of 16 residues. V trimming: 0 bases; J trimming: 1 base; junction bases outside the gene matches: 2. CDR1 and CDR2 (germline): SGHNT, YYREEE (reference sequence). CDR3 loop: CASSLGTGGGQETQYF. The CDR3 coding sequence is TGTGCCAGCAGCTTGGGGACAGGGGGCGGCCAAGAGACCCAGTACTTC.

J is TRBJ1-6 and V is TRBV5-1; the D gene is possibly TRBD1 (5 bases). The CDR3 is 14 amino acids. The germline gives CDR1 SGHRS, CDR2 YFSETQ. Between the trimmed V and J ends, which lost 1 base and 10 bases, there was a span of 12 bases. The CDR3 bases are TGCGCCAGCAGCTTGCTACCAGGGAACTCACCCCTCCACTTT. Translation: CASSLLPGNSPLHF. Looking up the rest from reference TRBV5-1 and TRBJ1-6 gives the full variable domain: KAGVTQTPRYLIKTRGQQVTLSCSPISGHRSVSWYQQTPGQGLQFLFEYFSETQRNKGNFPGRFSGRQFSNSRSEMNVSTLELGDSALYLCASSLLPGNSPLHFGNGTRLTVT.

The rearrangement links TRBV6-5 to TRBJ2-5; TRBD1 matches 8 bases. Per the germline V gene, CDR1 is MNHEY and CDR2 is SVGAGI. V trimming: 2 bases; J trimming: 5 bases; junction bases outside the gene matches: 7. CDR3 length: 15 residues. CDR3 sequence reads: CASSYAGTGRETQYF. CDR3 in DNA: TGTGCCAGCAGTTACGCCGGGACAGGCAGGGAGACCCAGTACTTC.

This chain joins TRBV2 and TRBJ2-7; 7 bases are shared with TRBD2. CDR1 SNHLY and CDR2 FYNNEI come from the germline V gene. J lost 6 bases, V lost 6 bases, and 5 bases had no gene match. The CDR3 spans 12 residues. This CDR3 is CASRLQRGEQYF. The CDR3 DNA reads as TGTGCCAGCAGATTGCAGCGGGGCGAGCAGTACTTC.

The V call is TRBV27, the J call TRBJ2-1; 10 bases match TRBD2. The CDR3 extends over 15 amino acids. V shed 4 bases and J 6 bases; nucleotides not matched to a gene: 6. Per the germline V gene, CDR1 is MNHEY and CDR2 is SMNVEV (reference sequence). CDR3 nucleotides: TGTGCCAGCAGTTGGGGAAGCGGGGGGGTCAATGAGCAGTTCTTC. It translates to CASSWGSGGVNEQFF.

This chain connects TRBV19 to TRBJ1-1, with a weak D call TRBD1 (6 bases). CDR3 length equals 15 residues. Germline loops: CDR1 LNHDA, CDR2 SQIVND (reference sequence). V was shortened by 3 bases and J by 1 base, with 12 bases between the two germline ends. The CDR3 is CASSIPDRWNTEAFF. The CDR3, as DNA: TGTGCCAGTAGTATCCCGGACAGATGGAACACTGAAGCTTTCTTT.

The chain is built from TRBV25-1 and TRBJ1-2, with 9 bases aligning to TRBD1. The CDR3 length is 16 residues. V trimming: 6 bases; J trimming: 2 bases; junction bases outside the gene matches: 10. Germline V gene lookup returns CDR1 MGHDK and CDR2 SYGVNS. The CDR3 region is CASRAGTGNINYGYTF. The CDR3 DNA follows: TGTGCCAGCAGGGCCGGGACAGGGAACATCAACTATGGCTACACCTTC.

This clone appeared once. Here the CDR3 DNA reads TGTGCCAGCAGCGTAACTACGGGCAGGGCCCCTGAAGCTTTCTTT. This encodes CASSVTTGRAPEAFF. The chain uses TRBV7-9 and TRBJ1-1, with D tentatively TRBD1 (5 bases). This CDR3 contains 15 residues. CDR1 and CDR2 (germline): SEHNR, FQNEAQ (reference sequence). V was shortened by 5 bases and J by 6 bases, with 19 bases between the two germline ends. Complete variable domain (other parts from reference TRBV7-9 and TRBJ1-1): DTGVSQNPRHKITKRGQNVTFRCDPISEHNRLYWYRQTLGQGPEFLTYFQNEAQLEKSRLLSDRFSAERPKGSFSTLEIQRTEQGDSAMYLCASSVTTGRAPEAFFGQGTRLTVV.

J is TRBJ2-1 and V is TRBV14, with a tentative D call TRBD2 (8 bases). V lost 2 bases, J lost 5 bases, and 19 bases lay in between. This CDR3 region has 17 residues. Per germline, CDR1 SGHDN and CDR2 FVKESK. In DNA, the CDR3 is TGTGCCAGCAGCCAAAATCGGTTAGCGGGGACAGACAATGAGCAGTTCTTC. Translation gives CASSQNRLAGTDNEQFF.

This clone appeared once. V usage is TRBV7-9 and J usage is TRBJ1-3; 10 nucleotides align to TRBD1. The junction had 3 bases not matched to a gene; V was cut back by 5 bases and J by 5 bases. The CDR3 spans 14 residues. Looked up from germline, CDR1 is SEHNR and CDR2 is FQNEAQ (reference sequence). This CDR3 reads CASSRTGGRNTIYF. CDR3 DNA: TGTGCCAGCAGCCGGACAGGGGGTCGAAACACCATATATTTT. Together with reference TRBV7-9 and TRBJ1-3, the CDR3 gives the full variable domain: DTGVSQNPRHKITKRGQNVTFRCDPISEHNRLYWYRQTLGQGPEFLTYFQNEAQLEKSRLLSDRFSAERPKGSFSTLEIQRTEQGDSAMYLCASSRTGGRNTIYFGEGSWLTVV.